This T cell receptor beta chain was recovered during a study of graft-versus-host responses after intestinal transplantation. Study results and limitations: Analysis identified GvH clones in recipient marrow, with some appearing first in ileum or blood.

The table came from immunoSEQ multiplex PCR; TCRdb's copy has only in-frame clones and leaves some out. The sample lists about 29,000 clones; roughly nine tenths were seen once. This clone showed up just a few times. Its antigen is unknown. The TCR originated in a human patient who received an intestinal transplant, so some T cells may come from the graft donor. The sample here was PBMCs, taken about 450 days after intestinal transplantation.

The CDR3 here is CASSQTGANVLTF. The CDR3 DNA reads as TGTGCCAGCAGTCAGACGGGGGCCAACGTCCTGACTTTC. The chain carries TRBV6-5 and TRBJ2-6; D unclear. The CDR3 has 13 residues. Trimming took off 5 bases at V and 4 bases at J, with 6 bases between the two ends. Germline CDR1 reads MNHEY; CDR2 reads SVGAGI.